The 28 T cell receptor beta chains below come from one sample, sequenced in a study of beta chain features in type 1 diabetes. As every portion of the isolated RNA was reverse transcribed, the sequencing read expressed TCRB transcripts. Clones were sequenced by immunoSEQ multiplex PCR, and TCRdb holds only the in-frame ones, with some missing. Here the sample spans 680,000 or so clones, about 16% being singletons. Sequenced input: naive CD4+ T cells from blood. These receptors were obtained from a man younger than 35 in good health.

The chain uses TRBV9 and TRBJ2-2; 13 bases map to TRBD2. This CDR3 region has 17 residues. V was pared by 0 bases and J by 7 bases, with 6 bases of the junction left unmatched. Germline V CDR1 and CDR2: SGDLS, YYNGEE. The CDR3 protein is CASSVELAGGLSGELFF. CDR3 bases: TGTGCCAGCAGCGTAGAACTAGCGGGAGGGCTAAGCGGGGAGCTGTTTTTT. Filled out from reference TRBV9 and TRBJ2-2, the complete variable domain reads DSGVTQTPKHLITATGQRVTLRCSPRSGDLSVYWYQQSLDQGLQFLIQYYNGEERAKGNILERFSAQQFPDLHSELNLSSLELGDSALYFCASSVELAGGLSGELFFGEGSRLTVL.

This clone appeared a few times. This sequence joins TRBV5-4 and TRBJ1-2, with 8 bases fitting TRBD1. The germline V gene has CDR1 SGHNT and CDR2 YYREEE (reference sequence). The V and J ends lost 3 bases and 5 bases, in that order; junction bases with no gene match: 6. CDR3 length: 14 amino acids. In nucleotides, the CDR3 is TGTGCCAGCAGCTCGACAGGGGAGGGTTATGGCTACACCTTC. The encoded protein is CASSSTGEGYGYTF.

The chain recombines TRBV7-2 with TRBJ2-3; the D is unclear. This CDR3 has 16 amino acids. V lost 0 bases and J lost 6, with 16 bases in between. Germline lookup yields CDR1 SGHTA and CDR2 FQGNSA. DNA for the CDR3: TGTGCCAGCAGCTTAGCCGGGTATACCTTCGGGGATACGCAGTATTTT. As protein: CASSLAGYTFGDTQYF.

This clone showed up just a few times. V is TRBV15 and J is TRBJ2-7; tentatively, D is TRBD1 (6 bases). The V and J ends lost 3 bases and 0 bases respectively, with 15 bases between them. CDR3 length: 16 amino acids. CDR1 is LNHNV, CDR2 YYDKDF, per germline (reference sequence). Written as DNA, the CDR3 is TGTGCCACCAGCAGCCGAACAGGGCCCAGCTCCTACGAGCAGTACTTC. Its translation is CATSSRTGPSSYEQYF.

The CDR3 loop reads CASSGGIKDRGLTNEKLFF. CDR3 DNA sequence: TGTGCCAGCAGCGGAGGAATCAAGGACAGGGGGCTGACTAATGAAAAACTGTTTTTT. The chain combines TRBV9 with TRBJ1-4; 11 positions match TRBD1. The CDR3 has 19 residues. Germline trimming cut 3 bases from V and 2 bases from J; bases unmatched to any gene: 12. From germline, CDR1 is SGDLS and CDR2 YYNGEE.

This clone turned up a few times. The CDR3 loop is CASSATYSNQPQHF. The DNA of the CDR3 is TGTGCCAGCAGTGCTACGTATAGCAATCAGCCCCAGCATTTT. The gene calls are TRBV2 and TRBJ1-5; D is unclear. The CDR3 contains 14 residues. The ends were cut back, 4 bases at V and 0 bases at J, with 7 bases in the middle. Per germline, CDR1 SNHLY and CDR2 FYNNEI.

This chain connects TRBV7-3 to TRBJ2-1; a possible D gene is TRBD2 (6 bases). Trimming pared 2 bases from V and 5 bases from J, leaving 16 bases between. Germline V gene data show CDR1 as SGHTA and CDR2 as FQGTGA. CDR3 length equals 16 residues. This chain's CDR3 is CASSLSPTSRDNEQFF. The CDR3 DNA reads as TGTGCCAGCAGCTTATCGCCGACTAGTAGGGACAATGAGCAGTTCTTC. The full variable domain, completed using reference TRBV7-3 and TRBJ2-1, is GAGVSQTPSNKVTEKGKYVELRCDPISGHTALYWYRQSLGQGPEFLIYFQGTGAADDSGLPNDRFFAVRPEGSVSTLKIQRTERGDSAVYLCASSLSPTSRDNEQFFGPGTRLTVL.

The chain joins TRBV7-2 to TRBJ2-7, with 12 bases aligning to TRBD2. This CDR3 region has 16 residues. Germline loops: CDR1 SGHTA, CDR2 FQGNSA. V lost 1 base to trimming and J lost 2 bases; unmatched junction nucleotides: 3. Written as DNA, the CDR3 is TGTGCCAGCAGCTTAGTCCTAGCGGGAGGGCCCTACGAGCAGTACTTC. Encoded protein: CASSLVLAGGPYEQYF.

The gene calls are TRBV4-1 and TRBJ2-7; TRBD2 is a possible D gene (6 bases). Germline loops: CDR1 MGHRA, CDR2 YSYEKL. The germline V and J ends were trimmed by 1 base and 2 bases, with 15 bases remaining between them. This CDR3 region has 16 residues. DNA for the CDR3: TGCGCCAGCAGCCAAGTAGGCGGGAACGGGGCCTACGAGCAGTACTTC. Its translation: CASSQVGGNGAYEQYF.

This clone showed up just a few times. The chain couples TRBV29-1 to TRBJ2-1, with 9 bases lining up with TRBD1. The CDR3 has 14 residues. The junction had 7 bases not matched to a gene; V was cut back by 4 bases and J by 6 bases. From germline, CDR1 is SQVTM and CDR2 ANQGSEA. The CDR3 loop is CSVARDRAINEQFF. The CDR3 coding sequence is TGCAGCGTTGCAAGGGACAGGGCCATCAATGAGCAGTTCTTC.

This chain links TRBV14 with TRBJ2-1; D remains ambiguous. This CDR3 has 16 residues. The V end lost 1 base, the J end lost 3 bases, and 13 bases lay between the germline ends. Germline CDR1 SGHDN, CDR2 FVKESK. The CDR3 DNA reads as TGTGCCAGCAGCCAAGTGGGCAGGTCCTACTACAATGAGCAGTTCTTC. Protein sequence: CASSQVGRSYYNEQFF.

This clone was observed a few times. This chain joins TRBV11-2 and TRBJ1-2; a weak D match, TRBD1 (6 bases). This CDR3 comprises 15 residues. Germline V CDR1 and CDR2: SGHAT, FQNNGV. V gave up 4 bases and J gave up 3 bases, with 15 bases separating them. The CDR3 nucleotides are TGTGCCAGCAGCTCCCACAAGACAGGAGACTATGGCTACACCTTC. It encodes CASSSHKTGDYGYTF.

The chain carries TRBV7-2 and TRBJ1-5; unclear D gene. V was pared by 5 bases and J by 2 bases, with 10 bases between. Germline values: CDR1 SGHTA, CDR2 FQGNSA. The CDR3 is 14 residues long. The CDR3 DNA is TGTGCCAGCAGCCCTACCCGCGGCAATCAGCCCCAGCATTTT. Translation gives CASSPTRGNQPQHF.

This chain uses TRBV15 with TRBJ2-5, with D perhaps assigned TRBD1 or TRBD2 (6 bases each). Germline V gene sequence: CDR1 LNHNV, CDR2 YYDKDF (reference sequence). Trimming stripped 4 bases from V and 2 bases from J, with 17 bases between. The CDR3 runs to 16 residues. DNA of the CDR3: TGTGCCACCAGCAAGAGAGGGGGGCCCGGGCAAGAGACCCAGTACTTC. Its translation: CATSKRGGPGQETQYF.

The chain is built from TRBV19 and TRBJ2-1; 10 bases match TRBD1. Germline lookup yields CDR1 LNHDA and CDR2 SQIVND (reference sequence). V shed 7 bases and J 6 bases; nucleotides not matched to a gene: 15. The CDR3 spans 17 residues. CDR3 residues: CASKSSAGTGVGNEQFF. The DNA for the CDR3 is TGTGCCAGTAAATCCTCGGCAGGGACAGGGGTTGGCAATGAGCAGTTCTTC.

This chain links TRBV30 with TRBJ2-7, with TRBD1 identical over 7 bases. Germline V gives CDR1 GTSNPN, CDR2 SVGIG (reference sequence). J was trimmed by 0 bases and V by 3 bases; bases with no gene match: 8. CDR3 length: 15 amino acids. CDR3 protein: CAWRETGASSYEQYF. The CDR3 DNA sequence: TGTGCCTGGAGAGAAACAGGGGCCAGCTCCTACGAGCAGTACTTC.

The sample holds one count of this clone. CDR3 sequence reads: CASSATGADYGYTF. In nucleotides, the CDR3 is TGTGCCAGCAGCGCAACAGGGGCGGACTATGGCTACACCTTC. The V gene is TRBV9, the J gene TRBJ1-2; 7 nucleotides line up with TRBD1. The CDR3 spans 14 residues. Germline trimming cut 3 bases from V and 3 bases from J; bases unmatched to any gene: 5. Germline V lookup: CDR1 SGDLS, CDR2 YYNGEE.

J is TRBJ1-1 and V is TRBV28; D is undetermined. CDR1 is MDHEN, CDR2 SYDVKM, per germline. There are 13 residues in the CDR3. V dropped 5 bases and J dropped 0 bases, with 7 bases sitting between them. CDR3 in DNA: TGTGCCAGCAGTCCCTACATGAACACTGAAGCTTTCTTT. This encodes CASSPYMNTEAFF.

The J gene is TRBJ2-3, the V gene TRBV5-1; D assignment may be TRBD1 or TRBD2 (5 bases each). CDR3 length equals 15 residues. CDR1 is SGHRS, CDR2 YFSETQ, per germline. V lost 1 base, J lost 0 bases, and 9 bases lay in between. The CDR3 here is CASSLYRDSTDTQYF. In DNA form, the CDR3 reads TGCGCCAGCAGCTTGTACCGGGACAGCACAGATACGCAGTATTTT.

This clone was picked up a small number of times. The V gene is TRBV7-2, the J gene TRBJ1-4, with 12 nucleotides matching TRBD1. CDR3 length equals 15 residues. CDR1 and CDR2 from the germline V gene are SGHTA and FQGNSA. Trimming took 5 bases from V and 7 from J; bases not matched to a gene: 5. In nucleotides, the CDR3 is TGTGCCAGCAGCACGGGGACAGGGGGCGGTGAAAAACTGTTTTTT. Its protein product is CASSTGTGGGEKLFF.

This clone was seen only a few times. The rearrangement joins TRBV7-4 to TRBJ2-3, with 8 positions matching TRBD1. V was clipped by 5 bases and J by 3 bases; unmatched bases: 7. Germline assignment: CDR1 SGHVT and CDR2 SQSDAQ. The CDR3 is made up of 15 amino acids. CDR3 coding DNA: TGTGCCAGCAGCCCTAGGTACAGGGGGACAGATACGCAGTATTTT. It specifies CASSPRYRGTDTQYF.

This clone occurred a few times. This chain joins TRBV7-9 and TRBJ2-7; TRBD1 matches at 9 bases. Per germline, CDR1 SEHNR and CDR2 FQNEAQ (reference sequence). The CDR3 length is 16 residues. The junction had 11 bases not matched to a gene; V was cut back by 5 bases and J by 3 bases. The CDR3 protein is CASSTRGGQGRYEQYF. The CDR3 DNA reads TGTGCCAGCAGCACCCGAGGGGGACAGGGCCGCTACGAGCAGTACTTC.

This clone was seen only a few times. The rearrangement links TRBV2 to TRBJ1-3; D is unclear. CDR1 is SNHLY and CDR2 is FYNNEI in the germline V gene. The CDR3 runs 15 residues. Trimming removed 7 bases from V and 0 bases from J, with 13 bases in between. The CDR3 sequence: CASMYSLTSGNTIYF. In nucleotides, the CDR3 is TGTGCCAGCATGTACAGCCTAACCTCTGGAAACACCATATATTTT.

This clone was counted between two and nine times. The CDR3 region is CSVDKQASGYTF. CDR3 nucleotides: TGCAGCGTTGATAAACAGGCGTCCGGCTACACCTTC. The chain combines TRBV29-1 with TRBJ1-2, with D possibly being TRBD1 (5 bases). The CDR3 is 12 residues long. The V gene's germline CDR1 is SQVTM and CDR2 ANQGSEA. Trimming shortened V by 3 bases and J by 8 bases, and 13 bases separated the two germline ends.

This clone was counted a few times. V usage is TRBV28 and J usage is TRBJ2-1; D is undetermined. Per the germline V gene, CDR1 is MDHEN and CDR2 is SYDVKM. The CDR3 sequence is 14 residues long. Trimming left V 5 bases short and J 8 bases short, with 16 bases between. The CDR3 DNA reads as TGTGCCAGCAGTGCCCCCCTTATGGGCCATGAGCAGTTCTTC. Translation: CASSAPLMGHEQFF.

This clone was detected a few times. V and J are TRBV9 and TRBJ2-5; tentative D call: TRBD2 (6 bases). The V end lost 0 bases, the J end lost 2 bases, and 14 bases lay between the germline ends. The CDR3 length is 16 residues. Germline CDR1 reads SGDLS; CDR2 reads YYNGEE. The CDR3 spells CASSVVGGLGQETQYF. In DNA, the CDR3 is TGTGCCAGCAGCGTAGTCGGGGGACTGGGGCAAGAGACCCAGTACTTC. Full variable domain (outside the CDR3, taken from reference TRBV9 and TRBJ2-5): DSGVTQTPKHLITATGQRVTLRCSPRSGDLSVYWYQQSLDQGLQFLIQYYNGEERAKGNILERFSAQQFPDLHSELNLSSLELGDSALYFCASSVVGGLGQETQYFGPGTRLLVL.

A remark on this clone: The sample carries other DNA sequences with the same CDR3. The chain is built from TRBV4-3 and TRBJ1-6; 10 bases fit TRBD1. The CDR3 runs 15 residues. V lost 0 bases and J lost 7; bases outside the gene matches: 0. Germline V gene lookup returns CDR1 LGHNA and CDR2 YSLEER. The CDR3 coding sequence is TGCGCCAGCAGCCAAGAGGGACAGGGGAATTCACCCCTCCACTTT. This encodes CASSQEGQGNSPLHF.

This clone was seen more than once but under ten times. The chain links TRBV27 to TRBJ1-1, with 9 bases that match TRBD1. Germline trimming cut 4 bases from V and 0 bases from J; bases unmatched to any gene: 9. Germline CDR1 MNHEY, CDR2 SMNVEV (reference sequence). The CDR3 is 17 residues long. The CDR3 sequence: CASSSPGQGELNTEAFF. In DNA, the CDR3 is TGTGCCAGCAGTTCACCGGGACAGGGCGAATTGAACACTGAAGCTTTCTTT.